The clone carrying this T cell receptor beta chain was detected a few times. One junction end does not reproduce the germline sequence, and a read error may be involved. Germline V CDR1 and CDR2: SSHAT, FNYEAQ (reference sequence). The CDR3 has 14 residues. The record originates from a study of ipilimumab plus nivolumab after autologous stem cell transplantation. Here immunoSEQ multiplex PCR was the method, and the copy in TCRdb shows in-frame clones only, minus some. The sample yields some 9,300 clones, roughly two thirds seen once. The J gene is TRBJ2-2, the V gene TRBV7-7; 9 nucleotides align to TRBD1. This sample comprised PBMCs, obtained in a trial of ipilimumab plus nivolumab as post-transplant consolidation. This receptor was identified in a female donor with multiple myeloma. CDR3 bases: TGTGCTAGCAGCCCCGGACAGGGGATCGGGGAGCTGTTTTTT. The encoded protein is CASSPGQGIGELFF.